Listed below are T cell receptor beta chains from one sample, sequenced in a study of T cell responses to AZD1222 COVID-19 vaccine. The assay was immunoSEQ multiplex PCR, and TCRdb's table has in-frame clones only and misses some. In the table there are under 95,000 clones, 90% of which are singletons. The starting material was peripheral blood, obtained on day 0 of AZD1222 vaccination. These receptors originate from an adult in good health. CDR3s include the opening cysteine and the closing phenylalanine or tryptophan. D genes are given only for firm matches. The size entry is marked missing in some rows and otherwise reads once, few, many or a size class.

d_call: .
v_call: TRBV7-9
j_call: TRBJ2-7
clone_size: few
cdr3_nt: TGTGCCAGCAGCTTGACCGGGACAAAAGGCGAGCAGTACTTC
cdr3_aa: CASSLTGTKGEQYF

d_call: TRBD1
v_call: TRBV19
j_call: TRBJ1-2
clone_size: .
cdr3_nt: TGTGCCAGTAGTAGCCCAGGGGGGTCAAGGGGCTATGGCTACACCTTC
cdr3_aa: CASSSPGGSRGYGYTF

d_call: .
v_call: TRBV7-2
j_call: TRBJ2-1
clone_size: .
cdr3_nt: TGTGCCAGCAGCTTAGATAGGACAGCTAAGCAGTTCTTC
cdr3_aa: CASSLDRTAKQFF

d_call: .
v_call: TRBV5-1
j_call: TRBJ2-3
clone_size: .
cdr3_nt: TGCGCCAGCAGCTCCACCTCTAGCACAGATACGCAGTATTTT
cdr3_aa: CASSSTSSTDTQYF

d_call: .
v_call: TRBV5-8
j_call: TRBJ2-1
clone_size: .
cdr3_nt: TGTGCCAGCAACGATCAATACGGATCAGAATCATACAATGAGCAGTTCTTC
cdr3_aa: CASNDQYGSESYNEQFF

d_call: .
v_call: TRBV6-5
j_call: TRBJ2-7
clone_size: .
cdr3_nt: TGTGCCCACCAGCAGTCCACAGGGCCGAGGTACGAGCAGTACTTC
cdr3_aa: CAHQQSTGPRYEQYF

d_call: .
v_call: TRBV2
j_call: TRBJ2-3
clone_size: .
cdr3_nt: TGTGCCAGCAAGGGGTCCACAGATACGCAGTATTTT
cdr3_aa: CASKGSTDTQYF

d_call: .
v_call: TRBV6-6
j_call: TRBJ1-2
clone_size: .
cdr3_nt: TGTGCCAGCAGATATCGGGGAGGGGTGTATGGCTACACCTTC
cdr3_aa: CASRYRGGVYGYTF

d_call: .
v_call: TRBV9
j_call: TRBJ1-2
clone_size: .
cdr3_nt: TGTGCCAGCAGCGTAGGGTCGGGCCCCTATGGCTACACCTTC
cdr3_aa: CASSVGSGPYGYTF

d_call: TRBD1
v_call: TRBV10-3
j_call: TRBJ2-1
clone_size: once
cdr3_nt: TGTGCCATCAGTGGACAGGGGGCCAACAATGAGCAGTTCTTC
cdr3_aa: CAISGQGANNEQFF

d_call: .
v_call: TRBV19
j_call: TRBJ2-3
clone_size: .
cdr3_nt: TGTGCCAGTAGTATAGGCCAGCGGGCGGGACCAGATACGCAGTATTTT
cdr3_aa: CASSIGQRAGPDTQYF

d_call: TRBD1
v_call: TRBV19
j_call: TRBJ1-5
clone_size: once
cdr3_nt: TGTGCCAGTAGTATAACAGGGGGGAATCAGCCCCAGCATTTT
cdr3_aa: CASSITGGNQPQHF

d_call: TRBD1
v_call: TRBV9
j_call: TRBJ1-1
clone_size: once
cdr3_nt: TGTGCCAGCAGCGCGGGGGGGACAGGGAGCACTGAAGCTTTCTTT
cdr3_aa: CASSAGGTGSTEAFF

d_call: TRBD1
v_call: TRBV6-4
j_call: TRBJ1-4
clone_size: .
cdr3_nt: TGTGCCAGCAGTGACTCGAGCCCCTGGACAGGGGAGGAAAAACTGTTTTTT
cdr3_aa: CASSDSSPWTGEEKLFF

d_call: .
v_call: TRBV5-4
j_call: TRBJ2-1
clone_size: .
cdr3_nt: TGTGCCAGCAGCAAGGTAGGGTTTCCCTCCTACAATGAGCAGTTCTTC
cdr3_aa: CASSKVGFPSYNEQFF

d_call: .
v_call: TRBV4-3
j_call: TRBJ2-3
clone_size: .
cdr3_nt: TGCGCCAGCAGCCAAGATTCGGGACGGCGGCTGGATACGCAGTATTTT
cdr3_aa: CASSQDSGRRLDTQYF

d_call: .
v_call: TRBV7-2
j_call: TRBJ2-7
clone_size: .
cdr3_nt: TGTGCCAGCAGTCCCAGGGCGAACGCATACGAGCAGTACTTC
cdr3_aa: CASSPRANAYEQYF

d_call: .
v_call: TRBV7-8
j_call: TRBJ1-2
clone_size: few
cdr3_nt: TGTGCCAGCAGCTCAGACTCTCGGACTCCTGCTAACTATGGCTACACCTTC
cdr3_aa: CASSSDSRTPANYGYTF

d_call: .
v_call: TRBV6-5
j_call: TRBJ2-1
clone_size: .
cdr3_nt: TGTGCCAGCAGTTACTCGAGAGGGGTCAATGAGCAGTTCTTC
cdr3_aa: CASSYSRGVNEQFF

d_call: .
v_call: TRBV5-5
j_call: TRBJ2-6
clone_size: .
cdr3_nt: TGTGCCAGCAGCCTGGAGGGGGTGGTCAGTGCTGGGGCCAACGTCCTGACTTTC
cdr3_aa: CASSLEGVVSAGANVLTF

d_call: .
v_call: TRBV7-9
j_call: TRBJ1-1
clone_size: .
cdr3_nt: TGTGCCAGCAGCTTAGCTCGGGCCCAAGAAGCTGAAGCTTTCTTT
cdr3_aa: CASSLARAQEAEAFF

d_call: .
v_call: TRBV4-3
j_call: TRBJ1-4
clone_size: .
cdr3_nt: TGCGCCAGCAGTTTGTCGGGGGTTGAAAAACTGTTTTTT
cdr3_aa: CASSLSGVEKLFF

d_call: .
v_call: TRBV15
j_call: TRBJ1-1
clone_size: .
cdr3_nt: TGTGCCACCAGCAGGGGAGACAGCTACACTGAAGCTTTCTTT
cdr3_aa: CATSRGDSYTEAFF

d_call: TRBD1
v_call: TRBV5-4
j_call: TRBJ1-1
clone_size: .
cdr3_nt: TGTGCCAGCAGCCCTAGCCTACAGGGGAGGAACACTGAAGCTTTCTTT
cdr3_aa: CASSPSLQGRNTEAFF